The source of this TCR beta chain is a study of T cells in Graves' hyperthyroidism and ophthalmopathy. RNA transcripts were the template for amplifying TCR beta CDR3 regions. RT-PCR in the first round (using the HTBI primer set) targeted the TCR CDR3. TCRdb reanalysed the multiplex PCR reads using MiXCR and keeps one entry per CDR3 protein. The sample yields approximately 690,000 distinct CDR3 sequences, 13% to 15% seen once. The germline gives CDR1 SGHRS, CDR2 YFSETQ. J was trimmed by 9 bases and V by 2 bases; bases with no gene match: 13. The CDR3 sequence is 17 residues long. This clonotype was observed at least ten times.

This sequence joins TRBV5-1 and TRBJ2-1; 11 bases are a match to TRBD1. Specimen: blood. This receptor was taken from a woman aged 50 to 60 with Graves' ophthalmopathy. CDR3: CASSFPSGQGGRGEQFF. The CDR3 DNA reads TGCGCCAGCAGCTTTCCCTCGGGACAGGGGGGAAGGGGTGAGCAGTTCTTC.